These 12 T cell receptor beta chains were all obtained from the same sample, sequenced in a study of response to subunit inactivated influenza vaccine. Each CDR3 protein gets one entry after TCRdb re-called the RT-PCR reads with MiXCR. The data show more than 400,000 distinct CDR3 sequences, with approximately 6.9% seen just once and over 10% held by the top ten. Sample: PBMCs from blood, taken less than 30 months after vaccination. The receptors originated from a man in his fifties or sixties who received an inactivated influenza vaccine.

This clonotype was detected a few times. The rearrangement uses TRBV5-5 and TRBJ2-1, with 7 bases aligning to TRBD1. The CDR3 has 18 residues. The germline V gene has CDR1 SGHKS and CDR2 YYEKEE (reference sequence). V was clipped by 2 bases and J by 2 bases; unmatched bases: 13. Here the CDR3 reads CASSLQGPTQLTYNEQFF. The CDR3 DNA reads TGTGCCAGCAGCTTACAGGGGCCCACTCAACTTACCTACAATGAGCAGTTCTTC.

This sequence joins TRBV28 and TRBJ2-5, with D unresolved. Trimming took 0 bases from V and 5 from J, leaving 13 bases between them. Germline-derived CDR1 and CDR2 are MDHEN and SYDVKM. This CDR3 is 15 amino acids long. The CDR3 here is CASSLWVGLRETQYF. The CDR3 bases are TGTGCCAGCAGTTTATGGGTCGGGCTACGGGAGACCCAGTACTTC.

This clonotype was counted only a few times. V usage is TRBV20-1 and J usage is TRBJ2-1; 7 nucleotides agree with TRBD1. This CDR3 is 15 amino acids long. The J segment lost 2 bases and the V segment lost 1 base, leaving 5 bases of the junction unmatched. Per the germline V gene, CDR1 is DFQATT and CDR2 is SNEGSKA (reference sequence). The CDR3 nucleotides read TGCAGTGCTAGAGGGGTAGGGACAGCCTACAATGAGCAGTTCTTC. Translated, it gives CSARGVGTAYNEQFF.

This clonotype was recorded a few times. The rearrangement links TRBV6-2 or TRBV6-3 to TRBJ1-2; tentatively, D is TRBD1 (5 bases). The germline gives CDR1 MNHEY, CDR2 SVGEGT. Trimming cost V 0 bases and J 2 bases, with 16 bases left between them. The CDR3 totals 17 residues. CDR3 in DNA: TGTGCCAGCAGTTACTCGAGTTTGGGACTGACGAACTATGGCTACACCTTC. Its translation: CASSYSSLGLTNYGYTF.

The chain is built from TRBV4-1 and TRBJ2-7; no clear D. Trimming left V 3 bases short and J 0 bases short, with 9 bases between. Germline V CDR1 and CDR2: MGHRA, YSYEKL. The CDR3 is 14 amino acids. CDR3 sequence: CASSHMDGSYEQYF. DNA for the CDR3: TGCGCCAGCAGCCACATGGACGGCTCCTACGAGCAGTACTTC.

The table lists this clonotype with a few counts. V and J are TRBV29-1 and TRBJ2-1; D remains unclear. With 8 bases removed from V and 6 bases from J, the gap between germline ends came to 5 bases. CDR3 length equals 9 residues. The V gene's germline CDR1 is SQVTM and CDR2 ANQGSEA. The DNA for the CDR3 is TGCAGCCCTACCAATGAGCAGTTCTTC. It codes for CSPTNEQFF.

This clonotype was recorded many times. This sequence joins TRBV20-1 and TRBJ1-4; the D gene is possibly TRBD1 (6 bases). This CDR3 is built from 14 residues. Trimming removed 6 bases at V and 7 bases at J, with 18 bases between. Germline CDR1 is DFQATT and CDR2 is SNEGSKA (reference sequence). In nucleotides, the CDR3 is TGCAGTGCCACTACCGACAGGCTCCGTGAAAAACTGTTTTTT. Protein: CSATTDRLREKLFF.

The chain has TRBV5-1 and TRBJ2-5; D not certain. CDR3 size: 12 residues. Germline loops: CDR1 SGHRS, CDR2 YFSETQ. The germline V and J ends were trimmed by 4 bases and 1 base, with 5 bases remaining between them. The CDR3 DNA reads as TGCGCCAGCAGCAACCCCCAAGAGACCCAGTACTTC. This encodes CASSNPQETQYF.

This clonotype was seen repeatedly, ten times or more. V and J are TRBV4-3 and TRBJ2-1; the D call may be TRBD1 or TRBD2 (6 bases each). There are 17 residues in the CDR3. Germline V CDR1 and CDR2: LGHNA, YSLEER. The V end lost 3 bases, the J end lost 6 bases, and 21 bases lay between the germline ends. The CDR3 sequence: CASSHQMGAGSGNEQFF. Written as DNA, the CDR3 is TGCGCCAGCAGCCACCAAATGGGGGCGGGAAGTGGCAATGAGCAGTTCTTC.

This clonotype occurred many times. The chain has TRBV12-3 or TRBV12-4 and TRBJ1-2; D unclear. Trimming took 4 bases from V and 3 from J, leaving 9 bases between them. There are 13 residues in the CDR3. The CDR3 nucleotides read TGTGCCAGCAGTTCTGGAGGTTACTATGGCTACACCTTC. It is translated as CASSSGGYYGYTF.

There are many counts of this clonotype. The chain links TRBV20-1 to TRBJ2-5; D is unresolved. V lost 6 bases, J lost 5 bases, and 13 bases lay in between. This CDR3 contains 12 residues. Germline V gene sequence: CDR1 DFQATT, CDR2 SNEGSKA (reference sequence). The CDR3 here is CSARSYGETQYF. The CDR3 bases are TGCAGTGCCCGGTCCTACGGGGAGACCCAGTACTTC.

CDR3 protein: CASSPGDRAHTDTQYF. In DNA, the CDR3 is TGTGCCAGCTCACCAGGGGACAGGGCGCACACAGATACGCAGTATTTT. This chain links TRBV18 with TRBJ2-3; 9 positions match TRBD1. The germline V gene encodes CDR1 KGHSH and CDR2 LQKENI. V trimming: 2 bases; J trimming: 2 bases; junction bases outside the gene matches: 5. The CDR3 extends over 16 amino acids.